The 27 T cell receptor beta chains presented below share a single source sample, sequenced in a study of prognosis after radiotherapy for stage I lung cancer. Using two-round multiplex PCR, the authors amplified TCR beta CDR3 from genomic DNA. Primers specific to each TRBV and TRBJ gene drove first-round PCR. TCRdb re-called the multiplex PCR reads with MiXCR, one entry per CDR3 protein. The sample includes about 14,000 distinct CDR3 sequences, roughly 29% of them seen just once. The input for sequencing was PBMCs, taken before or after stereotactic body radiation therapy (not recorded which). The receptors here all came from a donor at least 50 years old with non-small cell lung cancer.

This clonotype was picked up many times. The V call is TRBV2, the J call TRBJ1-1; TRBD1 might be the D (6 bases). Germline V gives CDR1 SNHLY, CDR2 FYNNEI. The V and J ends lost 2 bases and 5 bases respectively, with 15 bases between them. The CDR3 runs to 15 residues. In nucleotides, the CDR3 is TGTGCCAGCAGTGAACAGGGGATTGTGTTGACTGAAGCTTTCTTT. Amino acids: CASSEQGIVLTEAFF.

This clonotype was observed once. At one end the junction does not follow the germline gene, possibly because of a read error. The chain has TRBV6-2 or TRBV6-3 and TRBJ1-5; D is possibly TRBD1 (5 bases). The CDR3 loop spans 11 amino acids. Germline assignment: CDR1 MNHEY and CDR2 SVGEGT. The CDR3 DNA follows: TGTGACAGCAGGGAGAATCAGCCCAAGCATTTT. It codes for CDSRENQPKHF.

On this clonotype: A much bigger clone sits one base away, suggesting this may be a read error. The chain couples TRBV18 to TRBJ1-2; tentative D call: TRBD1 (5 bases). Germline V CDR1 and CDR2: KGHSH, LQKENI. CDR3 length: 16 amino acids. CDR3 sequence (DNA): TGTGCCAGCTTACCACAGGAGGGTTCAAAGAACTATGGCTACACCTTC. This sequence encodes CASLPQEGSKNYGYTF.

This clonotype was observed at least ten times. V gene TRBV2 combines with J gene TRBJ1-5, with D hard to call. Germline V gene sequence: CDR1 SNHLY, CDR2 FYNNEI. This CDR3 comprises 12 residues. The V end was cut by 7 bases, the J end by 2 bases, with 6 bases between. In DNA, the CDR3 is TGTGCCAGCACTGTGGGCAATCAGCCCCAGCATTTT. This codes for CASTVGNQPQHF. The full variable domain, rest sourced from reference TRBV2 and TRBJ1-5, is EPEVTQTPSHQVTQMGQEVILRCVPISNHLYFYWYRQILGQKVEFLVSFYNNEISEKSEIFDDQFSVERPDGSNFTLKIRSTKLEDSAMYFCASTVGNQPQHFGDGTRLSIL.

The chain carries TRBV30 and TRBJ1-1; D is perhaps TRBD1 (5 bases). Trimming left V 5 bases short and J 6 bases short, with 13 bases between. This CDR3 spans 12 amino acids. Germline V gives CDR1 GTSNPN, CDR2 SVGIG (reference sequence). CDR3 region: CAWERQSAEAFF. As DNA, the CDR3 is TGTGCCTGGGAAAGACAGAGCGCTGAAGCTTTCTTT. The whole variable domain, filled in from reference TRBV30 and TRBJ1-1, reads SQTIHQWPATLVQPVGSPLSLECTVEGTSNPNLYWYRQAAGRGLQLLFYSVGIGQISSEVPQNLSASRPQDRQFILSSKKLLLSDSGFYLCAWERQSAEAFFGQGTRLTVV.

This clonotype was seen repeatedly, ten times or more. The chain uses TRBV5-1 and TRBJ2-4, with 9 positions matching TRBD1. Germline assignment: CDR1 SGHRS and CDR2 YFSETQ. Germline trimming cut 5 bases from V and 0 bases from J; bases unmatched to any gene: 15. The CDR3 covers 19 residues. CDR3 region: CASRFFGGTGNLAKNIQYF. DNA of the CDR3: TGCGCCAGCAGGTTTTTTGGCGGGACAGGGAACCTAGCCAAAAACATTCAGTACTTC. The variable domain in full, completed from reference TRBV5-1 and TRBJ2-4, reads KAGVTQTPRYLIKTRGQQVTLSCSPISGHRSVSWYQQTPGQGLQFLFEYFSETQRNKGNFPGRFSGRQFSNSRSEMNVSTLELGDSALYLCASRFFGGTGNLAKNIQYFGAGTRLSVL.

The chain couples TRBV19 to TRBJ2-3, with TRBD2 as a possible D gene (5 bases). The V and J ends lost 2 bases and 1 base respectively, with 10 bases between them. This CDR3 is built from 15 residues. Germline V gene lookup returns CDR1 LNHDA and CDR2 SQIVND (reference sequence). In DNA, the CDR3 is TGTGCCAGTAGTATATACAGCGGTGGCACAGATACGCAGTATTTT. Translating it yields CASSIYSGGTDTQYF. Complete variable domain (other parts from reference TRBV19 and TRBJ2-3): DGGITQSPKYLFRKEGQNVTLSCEQNLNHDAMYWYRQDPGQGLRLIYYSQIVNDFQKGDIAEGYSVSREKKESFPLTVTSAQKNPTAFYLCASSIYSGGTDTQYFGPGTRLTVL.

This clonotype was counted many times. The chain recombines TRBV5-5 with TRBJ2-1, with TRBD2 as a possible D gene (5 bases). The ends were cut back, 2 bases at V and 5 bases at J, with 17 bases in the middle. Germline lookup yields CDR1 SGHKS and CDR2 YYEKEE (reference sequence). This CDR3 is built from 16 residues. The CDR3 DNA follows: TGTGCCAGCAGCTTAACCCTTAGCGCGAGGGACAATGAGCAGTTCTTC. This codes for CASSLTLSARDNEQFF.

By sample fraction, this clonotype is medium-sized. The chain combines TRBV6-1 with TRBJ1-2, with 11 bases that match TRBD1. After removal of 1 base from V and 4 bases from J, the junction contained 5 bases not matched to a gene. This CDR3 region has 16 residues. Germline V gene lookup returns CDR1 MNHNS and CDR2 SASEGT. CDR3 residues: CASSEGTGGVIYGYTF. The CDR3 nucleotides read TGTGCCAGCAGTGAAGGGACAGGGGGCGTTATCTATGGCTACACCTTC.

By frequency in the sample, this clonotype is medium-sized. V is TRBV28 and J is TRBJ2-7, with TRBD1 as a possible D gene (6 bases). This CDR3 region has 14 residues. CDR1 and CDR2 (germline): MDHEN, SYDVKM. V shed 4 bases and J shed 3 bases, with 13 bases lying between them. The CDR3 bases are TGTGCCAGCAGTTATGCAACAGGGAACTACGAGCAGTACTTC. This codes for CASSYATGNYEQYF.

The rearrangement links TRBV27 to TRBJ1-6, with TRBD1 matching over 9 bases. The CDR3 contains 14 residues. Germline CDR1 and CDR2: MNHEY and SMNVEV (reference sequence). CDR3 region: CGRLGQGGNSPLHF. DNA of the CDR3: TGTGGCAGGTTGGGACAGGGAGGTAATTCACCCCTCCACTTT.

This clonotype was observed many times. V is TRBV20-1 and J is TRBJ1-5; a possible D gene is TRBD1 (5 bases). The germline V and J ends were trimmed by 0 bases and 0 bases, with 12 bases remaining between them. From germline, CDR1 is DFQATT and CDR2 SNEGSKA (reference sequence). The CDR3 runs to 16 residues. The CDR3, as DNA: TGCAGTGCTAGAGATGTCAGGGCGGATAGCAATCAGCCCCAGCATTTT. It encodes CSARDVRADSNQPQHF.

This clonotype rates as medium-sized. The rearrangement links TRBV12-3 or TRBV12-4 to TRBJ2-1, with 8 positions matching TRBD1. J lost 6 bases, V lost 6 bases, and 7 bases had no gene match. The CDR3 extends over 14 amino acids. The CDR3 loop reads CASRSGTGTNEQFF. CDR3 coding DNA: TGTGCCAGCAGATCCGGGACAGGAACCAATGAGCAGTTCTTC.

At least ten counts were recorded for this clonotype. With a much larger clone just one base away, this may be a read error. The gene calls are TRBV27 and TRBJ2-7; D might be TRBD2 (7 bases). Trimming pared 2 bases from V and 1 base from J, leaving 12 bases between. Germline assignment: CDR1 MNHEY and CDR2 SMNVEV (reference sequence). This CDR3 contains 15 residues. Here the CDR3 DNA reads TGTGCCAGCAGTTTAGGGGGGGGGCGGTCCTACGAGCAGTACTTC. Amino acids: CASSLGGGRSYEQYF.

This clonotype was recorded many times. The V call is TRBV5-1, the J call TRBJ1-1, with D perhaps matching TRBD1 (5 bases). The length of the CDR3 is 16 residues. Germline lookup yields CDR1 SGHRS and CDR2 YFSETQ. V was pared by 0 bases and J by 3 bases, with 15 bases between. This chain's CDR3 is CASSLVTGLTHTEAFF. DNA for the CDR3: TGCGCCAGCAGCTTGGTTACAGGACTAACTCACACTGAAGCTTTCTTT.

On this clonotype itself: Given a much more abundant clone one base away, this may be a read error. The chain has TRBV7-2 and TRBJ2-7, with D possibly TRBD2 on 6 matching bases. The CDR3 is 14 amino acids. Germline CDR1 reads SGHTA; CDR2 reads FQGNSA. The CDR3 DNA reads as TGTGCCCGCAGCTTATATTCTAGCGACTACGAGCAGTACTTC. Amino acids: CARSLYSSDYEQYF. Variable domain in full (rest from reference TRBV7-2 and TRBJ2-7): GAGVSQSPSNKVTEKGKDVELRCDPISGHTALYWYRQSLGQGLEFLIYFQGNSAPDKSGLPSDRFSAERTGGSVSTLTIQRTQQEDSAVYLCARSLYSSDYEQYFGPGTRLTVT.

This clonotype occurred many times. This chain links TRBV4-2 with TRBJ2-1; 7 bases map to TRBD2. The ends lost 6 bases at V and 5 bases at J; junction bases unmatched: 4. The CDR3 spans 13 residues. Germline assignment: CDR1 LGHNA and CDR2 YNFKEQ. This CDR3 is CASSRAGHNEQFF. CDR3 nucleotide sequence: TGTGCCAGCAGTCGAGCGGGGCACAATGAGCAGTTCTTC.

This clonotype is termed medium-sized. The rearrangement uses TRBV11-2 and TRBJ1-2, with D unresolved. The CDR3 is 12 amino acids. Germline loops: CDR1 SGHAT, CDR2 FQNNGV. V was pared by 5 bases and J by 4 bases, with 8 bases between. The CDR3 sequence: CASSKDFYGYTF. CDR3 in DNA: TGTGCCAGCAGCAAGGACTTCTATGGCTACACCTTC.

As to this clonotype: This probably arose from a read error, given a far larger clone one base away. The rearrangement joins TRBV6-9 to TRBJ1-1; tentatively, D is TRBD1 (5 bases). Germline-derived CDR1 and CDR2 are MNHGY and SVAAGI. The CDR3 spans 13 residues. Written as DNA, the CDR3 is TGTGCCAGAAGTTACGGGGCGGCAGCCGAAGCTTTCTTT. Translated: CARSYGAAAEAFF.

This clonotype appeared many times. V gene TRBV29-1 combines with J gene TRBJ2-7; no firm D call. V dropped 1 base and J dropped 6 bases, with 7 bases sitting between them. The germline V gene has CDR1 SQVTM and CDR2 ANQGSEA. The CDR3 runs 11 residues. CDR3 sequence: CSVEGAGEQYF. CDR3 DNA sequence: TGCAGCGTTGAAGGGGCCGGCGAGCAGTACTTC.

This clonotype is judged medium-sized (0.01 to 0.1%). The chain has TRBV28 and TRBJ2-3, with TRBD2 matching over 12 bases. This CDR3 spans 15 amino acids. CDR1 and CDR2 (germline): MDHEN, SYDVKM. Unmatched junction bases numbered 5, after V lost 5 bases and J lost 5 bases. This CDR3 reads CASSGLAGRVDTQYF. CDR3 coding DNA: TGTGCCAGCAGTGGACTAGCGGGAAGAGTAGATACGCAGTATTTT.

Notes on this clonotype: One end of the junction varies from germline; a read error may be responsible. V and J are TRBV12-3 or TRBV12-4 and TRBJ1-5, with TRBD1 identical over 10 bases. This CDR3 region has 16 residues. CDR3 amino acids: CASRETGTGENQPKHF. DNA of the CDR3: TGTGCCAGCAGGGAAACCGGGACAGGGGAAAATCAGCCCAAGCATTTT.

On this clonotype: Its ends do not fully match the called genes, so a read error is possible. This sequence joins TRBV2 and TRBJ2-1, with D tentatively TRBD2 (5 bases). The CDR3 contains 14 residues. CDR1 is SNHLY, CDR2 FYNNEI, per germline. CDR3 in amino acids: CSSSQRNSYNEQFF. The CDR3 bases are TGTTCCAGCAGTCAGCGGAACTCTTACAATGAGCAGTTCTTC.

This clonotype is medium-sized in the sample. This chain links TRBV12-3 or TRBV12-4 with TRBJ2-1; 9 positions match TRBD2. This CDR3 spans 15 amino acids. V dropped 7 bases and J dropped 0; count of bases not matched to a gene: 4. In nucleotides, the CDR3 is TGTGCCAGCACTCTAGCGGGGAGCTCCTACAATGAGCAGTTCTTC. This encodes CASTLAGSSYNEQFF.

As for this clonotype: This likely traces to a read error, being one base from a far larger clone. This chain joins TRBV6-4 and TRBJ2-7; TRBD2 is a possible D gene (6 bases). From germline, CDR1 is MRHNA and CDR2 SNTAGT. The CDR3 extends over 15 amino acids. In DNA form, the CDR3 reads TGTGCCAGCAGTGAATTGGGGGGAGGACCCTACGACCAGTACTTC. It encodes CASSELGGGPYDQYF.

Within the sample, this clonotype is medium-sized. The J gene is TRBJ1-3, the V gene TRBV28, with a weak D call TRBD1 (6 bases). V lost 3 bases and J 1 base, leaving 10 bases between the germline ends. The CDR3 sequence is 15 residues long. CDR1 and CDR2 from the germline V gene are MDHEN and SYDVKM. The CDR3 region has the DNA TGTGCCAGCAGTTTGGGGCAGGGGTCTGGAAACACCATATATTTT. As protein: CASSLGQGSGNTIYF.

The chain is built from TRBV20-1 and TRBJ2-3, with 14 nucleotides matching TRBD2. The CDR3 totals 15 residues. V trimming: 7 bases; J trimming: 2 bases; junction bases outside the gene matches: 5. In germline, CDR1 is DFQATT, CDR2 SNEGSKA (reference sequence). In nucleotides, the CDR3 is TGCAGTGATGGGACTAGCGGGAGATTCACAGATACGCAGTATTTT. This gives the protein CSDGTSGRFTDTQYF.